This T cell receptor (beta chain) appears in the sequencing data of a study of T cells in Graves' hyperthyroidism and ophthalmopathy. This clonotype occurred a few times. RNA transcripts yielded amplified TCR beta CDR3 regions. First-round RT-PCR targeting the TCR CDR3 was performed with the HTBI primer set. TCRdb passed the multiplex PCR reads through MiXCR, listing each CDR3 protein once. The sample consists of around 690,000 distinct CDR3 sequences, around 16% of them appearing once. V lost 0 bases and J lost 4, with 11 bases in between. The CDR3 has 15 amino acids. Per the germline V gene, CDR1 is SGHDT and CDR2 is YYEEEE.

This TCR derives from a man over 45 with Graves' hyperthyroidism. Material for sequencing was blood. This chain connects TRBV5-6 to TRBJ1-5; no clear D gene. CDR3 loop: CASSLARDGNQPQHF. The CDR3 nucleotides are TGTGCCAGCAGCTTGGCCCGGGATGGAAATCAGCCCCAGCATTTT.